This paragraph reports one TCR beta chain. These data belong to a study of blood T cell repertoires in COVID-19. Study details: Acute-phase and convalescent COVID-19 samples originated in the United States, Italy and Spain. PBMCs, B-cell-depleted T cells, or T cells provided the cDNA or gDNA that made up the material.

In germline, CDR1 is SGHKS, CDR2 YYEKEE (reference sequence). There are 14 residues in the CDR3. V lost 4 bases and J lost 2, with 10 bases in between. The authors' processing: Reference gene primer amplification in the assay estimated nucleated cell counts. Generated by immunoSEQ multiplex PCR, the TCRdb table keeps only in-frame clones and is missing some. V, J and clone size reflect that table, while D and trimming were determined from the DNA. The repertoire consists of about 100,000 clones, with about 91% occurring once and the leading ten covering around 7%. The rearrangement uses TRBV5-5 and TRBJ2-1; D is uncertain. The TCR originated in a man aged 45 to 65 with active or convalescent COVID-19. The sequenced sample was peripheral blood. CDR3 amino acids: CASSPEETYNEQFF. In DNA, the CDR3 is TGTGCCAGCAGCCCAGAGGAAACCTACAATGAGCAGTTCTTC.